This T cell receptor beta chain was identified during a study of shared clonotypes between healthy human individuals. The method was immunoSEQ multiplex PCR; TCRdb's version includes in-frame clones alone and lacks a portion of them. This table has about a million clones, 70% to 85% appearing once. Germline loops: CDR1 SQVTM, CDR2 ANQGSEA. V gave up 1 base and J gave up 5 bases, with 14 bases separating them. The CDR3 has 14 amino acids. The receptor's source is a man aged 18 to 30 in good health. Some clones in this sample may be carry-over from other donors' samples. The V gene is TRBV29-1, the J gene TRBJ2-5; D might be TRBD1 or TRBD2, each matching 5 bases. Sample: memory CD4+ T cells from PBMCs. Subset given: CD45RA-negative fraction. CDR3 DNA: TGCAGCGTTGAAGTGGCCTCGTGGGGGGAGACCCAGTACTTC. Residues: CSVEVASWGETQYF.